This T cell receptor (beta chain) derives from a study of tumor-infiltrating lymphocytes in localized non-small cell lung cancer. Across the study: Each patient gave resected tumor and non-adjacent uninvolved lung tissue.

Trimming stripped 4 bases from V and 0 bases from J, with 14 bases between. The CDR3 runs to 16 residues. Germline assignment: CDR1 LGHNA and CDR2 YSLEER. Regarding the study as a whole: Higher tumor T cell infiltration than in uninvolved lung was supported by TCRbeta sequencing. No T-cell fraction difference was seen between IM1 and IM2 tumors. Each assay used a separate piece of the same tissue.

The method was immunoSEQ multiplex PCR; TCRdb's version includes in-frame clones alone and lacks a portion of them. The sample consists of 9,500 to 15,000 clones, 65% to 85% of them appearing once. Note on this clone: The antigen remains undetermined.

The clonotype originates from a human donor with non-small cell lung cancer. The material sequenced was lung tumor tissue. The chain joins TRBV4-3 to TRBJ2-3; a possible D gene is TRBD2 (5 bases). CDR3 residues: CASSLRTQPSTDTQYF. In nucleotides, the CDR3 is TGCGCCAGCAGCCTCCGGACTCAACCGAGCACAGATACGCAGTATTTT.